This TCR beta chain was retrieved from a study of T cells in Graves' hyperthyroidism and ophthalmopathy. This clonotype was seen more than once but under ten times. An end of the junction differs from the germline gene, which may be a read error. Criteria for exclusion of patients were uncontrolled infection, other autoimmune disease, pregnancy or lactation. Thyroid ultrasound and orbital computed tomography, with clinical symptoms and serum thyroxine and TRAb, informed diagnoses. Germline CDR1 reads MNHGY; CDR2 reads SAAAGT. This CDR3 region has 14 residues. The TCR beta CDR3 regions underwent amplification using RNA transcripts as the source. During a first-round RT-PCR of the TCR CDR3, the HTBI primer set was used. TCRdb re-called the multiplex PCR reads through MiXCR, storing one row per CDR3 protein. This repertoire shows under 400,000 distinct CDR3 sequences, approximately 15% found once; its top ten account for roughly 11%.

The chain uses TRBV6-8 and TRBJ1-6; 8 bases match TRBD1. Sequenced material: blood. This receptor was obtained from a woman aged 55-69 years with Graves' hyperthyroidism. CDR3 in DNA: TGTGCCAGCAATTACAGGGGGTCCTACTCACCCCTCCACTTT. It codes for CASNYRGSYSPLHF.